Presented here are 21 T cell receptor beta chains from one specimen sequenced in a study of blood T cell dynamics during melanoma immunotherapy. The time point is: pre-treatment baseline. The repertoire was sequenced with immunoSEQ multiplex PCR; TCRdb's copy has only in-frame clones and lacks some. This sample yields fewer than 15,000 clones, of which about 91% are seen a single time; around 0.2% belongs to the top ten. The sample consisted of effector memory CD8+ T cells from blood, taken from a patient treated with checkpoint blockade. The receptors here all came from a human donor with melanoma.

This clone showed up just a few times. This chain connects TRBV6-6 to TRBJ1-1; D remains unclear. With 5 bases removed from V and 6 bases from J, the gap between germline ends came to 1 base. CDR1 and CDR2 from the germline V gene are MNHNY and SVGAGI (reference sequence). There are 9 residues in the CDR3. CDR3 sequence reads: CASSPEAFF. The CDR3 bases are TGTGCCAGCAGTCCTGAAGCTTTCTTT.

This clone turned up a few times. V gene TRBV7-9 combines with J gene TRBJ1-2; D not certain. The CDR3 covers 14 residues. The ends were cut back, 2 bases at V and 0 bases at J, with 7 bases in the middle. Looked up from germline, CDR1 is SEHNR and CDR2 is FQNEAQ (reference sequence). Here the CDR3 reads CASSLQIANYGYTF. For the CDR3, the DNA is TGTGCCAGCAGCTTACAGATAGCTAACTATGGCTACACCTTC. Filled out from reference TRBV7-9 and TRBJ1-2, the complete variable domain reads DTGVSQNPRHKITKRGQNVTFRCDPISEHNRLYWYRQTLGQGPEFLTYFQNEAQLEKSRLLSDRFSAERPKGSFSTLEIQRTEQGDSAMYLCASSLQIANYGYTFGSGTRLTVV.

The chain recombines TRBV7-6 with TRBJ1-1; 7 nucleotides line up with TRBD1. Germline assignment: CDR1 SGHVS and CDR2 FNYEAQ. The trim removed 7 bases at V and 7 bases at J, leaving 9 bases unmatched. This CDR3 region has 13 residues. Here the CDR3 reads CASIDDRVDEAFF. The CDR3 DNA is TGTGCCAGCATCGACGACAGGGTAGATGAAGCTTTCTTT.

In its sample, this clone was seen once. The chain joins TRBV5-8 to TRBJ1-1; D is possibly TRBD1 (5 bases). V was cut by 4 bases and J by 4 bases, with 11 bases left in between. There are 13 residues in the CDR3. The germline CDR1 and CDR2 sequences are SGHTS and YDEGEE. Written as DNA, the CDR3 is TGTGCCAGCAGCCCCCAGGGAGGCACTGAAGCTTTCTTT. This codes for CASSPQGGTEAFF.

The chain joins TRBV2 to TRBJ2-7; TRBD2 matches 13 bases. After removal of 6 bases from V and 0 bases from J, the junction contained 14 bases not matched to a gene. The CDR3 loop spans 19 amino acids. Germline CDR1 and CDR2: SNHLY and FYNNEI. As DNA, the CDR3 is TGTGCCAGCAGGGGTAAACCGGGACTAGCGGGACCAAGCTCCTACGAGCAGTACTTC. Translation gives CASRGKPGLAGPSSYEQYF. Based on the CDR3 plus reference TRBV2 and TRBJ2-7, the full variable domain is EPEVTQTPSHQVTQMGQEVILRCVPISNHLYFYWYRQILGQKVEFLVSFYNNEISEKSEIFDDQFSVERPDGSNFTLKIRSTKLEDSAMYFCASRGKPGLAGPSSYEQYFGPGTRLTVT.

The chain links TRBV4-1 to TRBJ2-2, with unresolved D. CDR3 length: 15 amino acids. Germline V gene data show CDR1 as MGHRA and CDR2 as YSYEKL. Trimming left V 1 base short and J 2 bases short, with 8 bases between. The CDR3 DNA follows: TGCGCCAGCAGCCAAGTGTATAGTAACACCGGGGAGCTGTTTTTT. It yields the protein CASSQVYSNTGELFF.

The V call is TRBV6-9, the J call TRBJ2-1; D possibly corresponds to TRBD2 (6 bases). Trimming took off 6 bases at V and 9 bases at J, with 15 bases between the two ends. CDR3 length: 13 amino acids. Germline loops: CDR1 MNHGY, CDR2 SVAAGI. The chain's CDR3 is CASSYGGGSEQFF. Written as DNA, the CDR3 is TGTGCCAGCAGCTATGGTGGGGGGAGTGAGCAGTTCTTC.

The chain combines TRBV5-6 with TRBJ2-1; D is ambiguous. V lost 5 bases and J 10 bases, leaving 10 bases between the germline ends. The CDR3 totals 11 residues. Germline assignment: CDR1 SGHDT and CDR2 YYEEEE. The CDR3 spells CASSRAWEQFF. DNA of the CDR3: TGTGCCAGCAGTAGGGCTTGGGAGCAGTTCTTC.

The chain links TRBV4-1 to TRBJ2-3; no reliable D call. V was trimmed by 0 bases and J by 5 bases, leaving 9 bases between them. The CDR3 spans 14 residues. Germline-derived CDR1 and CDR2 are MGHRA and YSYEKL. The CDR3 DNA reads TGCGCCAGCAGCCAAGATTGGGAAAGAGATACGCAGTATTTT. This gives the protein CASSQDWERDTQYF.

The CDR3 DNA is TGCGCCAGCAGCCAATTACCGGGGGGCAGGAGCTCCTACGAGCAGTACTTC. It yields the protein CASSQLPGGRSSYEQYF. The chain combines TRBV4-1 with TRBJ2-7; D possibly corresponds to TRBD2 (7 bases). The V and J ends lost 2 bases and 0 bases respectively, with 17 bases between them. The CDR3 has 17 amino acids. Germline V lookup: CDR1 MGHRA, CDR2 YSYEKL.

This chain connects TRBV4-3 to TRBJ2-2; possible D gene TRBD2, 5 bases. Germline CDR1 and CDR2: LGHNA and YSLEER. The CDR3 is 15 residues long. V lost 0 bases to trimming and J lost 6 bases, with 11 bases between them. The CDR3, as DNA: TGCGCCAGCAGCCAAGATGTTAGCGTAGCCGGGGAGCTGTTTTTT. Amino acids: CASSQDVSVAGELFF.

The V gene is TRBV6-5, the J gene TRBJ2-7; 11 bases line up with TRBD2. V dropped 0 bases and J dropped 0; count of bases not matched to a gene: 1. This CDR3 has 16 amino acids. Germline V lookup: CDR1 MNHEY, CDR2 SVGAGI. The CDR3 sequence is CASSYSTSGNSYEQYF. In DNA form, the CDR3 reads TGTGCCAGCAGTTACTCGACTAGCGGGAACTCCTACGAGCAGTACTTC.

The chain recombines TRBV5-8 with TRBJ2-7; D is possibly TRBD1 (5 bases). The length of the CDR3 is 14 residues. V gave up 3 bases and J gave up 3 bases, with 13 bases separating them. Germline V lookup: CDR1 SGHTS, CDR2 YDEGEE. The CDR3 bases are TGTGCCAGCAGCTCTCATGGACACTTCTACGAGCAGTACTTC. This encodes CASSSHGHFYEQYF.

The CDR3 here is CASSQDHALTRGQFF. The DNA for the CDR3 is TGCGCCAGCAGCCAAGATCATGCACTCACCCGGGGGCAGTTCTTC. The rearrangement links TRBV4-3 to TRBJ2-1; D might be TRBD2 (5 bases). The CDR3 consists of 15 residues. Germline assignment: CDR1 LGHNA and CDR2 YSLEER. The germline V and J ends were trimmed by 0 bases and 12 bases, with 18 bases remaining between them.

V gene TRBV28 combines with J gene TRBJ2-1; the match to TRBD2 covers 13 bases. With 5 bases clipped from V and 5 bases from J, the junction kept 3 bases outside the gene matches. The CDR3 has 15 residues. Germline assignment: CDR1 MDHEN and CDR2 SYDVKM. The CDR3 sequence: CASSGTSGVNNEQFF. CDR3 bases: TGTGCCAGCAGTGGGACTAGCGGGGTAAACAATGAGCAGTTCTTC.

The chain has TRBV28 and TRBJ1-2; D gene ambiguous. The CDR3 loop spans 13 amino acids. Trimming took 7 bases from V and 7 from J, leaving 16 bases between them. Germline loops: CDR1 MDHEN, CDR2 SYDVKM. CDR3 bases: TGTGCCAGCAACCCCCCCGGGATATCTGGCTACACCTTC. Its translation: CASNPPGISGYTF.

The chain has TRBV5-4 and TRBJ2-6; D may be TRBD1 (5 bases). Trimming removed 5 bases at V and 3 bases at J, with 21 bases between. The CDR3 is 18 residues long. Germline-derived CDR1 and CDR2 are SGHNT and YYREEE (reference sequence). CDR3 residues: CASSSPSLGPNGANVLTF. As DNA, the CDR3 is TGTGCCAGCAGTTCCCCAAGCCTGGGGCCTAATGGGGCCAACGTCCTGACTTTC.

The chain has TRBV9 and TRBJ1-2; 10 bases are a match to TRBD1. Looked up from germline, CDR1 is SGDLS and CDR2 is YYNGEE. The CDR3 is made up of 16 amino acids. V was clipped by 5 bases and J by 2 bases; unmatched bases: 9. CDR3 nucleotide sequence: TGTGCCAGCAGAGACCAAGGGACAGGGGCGAACTATGGCTACACCTTC. As protein: CASRDQGTGANYGYTF.

The chain links TRBV7-9 to TRBJ1-2; 8 positions match TRBD1. CDR1 is SEHNR and CDR2 is FQNEAQ in the germline V gene (reference sequence). V shed 5 bases and J 2 bases; nucleotides not matched to a gene: 7. This CDR3 is built from 15 residues. Here the CDR3 reads CASSPQGAANYGYTF. CDR3 sequence (DNA): TGTGCCAGCAGCCCCCAGGGGGCCGCAAACTATGGCTACACCTTC.

The V call is TRBV7-6, the J call TRBJ2-1, with TRBD2 matching over 10 bases. The CDR3 consists of 14 residues. The J segment lost 7 bases and the V segment lost 1 base, leaving 1 base of the junction unmatched. The germline CDR1 and CDR2 sequences are SGHVS and FNYEAQ. The chain's CDR3 is CASSLGGLANEQFF. The CDR3 DNA is TGTGCCAGCAGCTTAGGGGGACTAGCGAATGAGCAGTTCTTC. The complete variable domain, with remaining parts taken from reference TRBV7-6 and TRBJ2-1, reads GAGVSQSPRYKVTKRGQDVALRCDPISGHVSLYWYRQALGQGPEFLTYFNYEAQQDKSGLPNDRFSAERPEGSISTLTIQRTEQRDSAMYRCASSLGGLANEQFFGPGTRLTVL.

The CDR3 bases are TGCGCCAGCAGCTTGTGGCTAGCGGGGGTTAACACCGGGGAGCTGTTTTTT. Translating gives CASSLWLAGVNTGELFF. This sequence joins TRBV5-1 and TRBJ2-2, with TRBD2 matching over 10 bases. Losses at the gene ends were 1 base for V and 2 bases for J; bases not matched to a gene: 5. The CDR3 contains 17 residues. From germline, CDR1 is SGHRS and CDR2 YFSETQ.